The clone carrying this T cell receptor beta chain has a single count. Its matching antigen is unknown. The germline gives CDR1 SEHNR, CDR2 FQNEAQ (reference sequence). The CDR3 covers 14 residues. The germline V and J ends were trimmed by 5 bases and 1 base, with 11 bases remaining between them. The sample originates from a study of T-cell memory formation after mild COVID-19. Study overall: Clusters of TCRs were largely donor specific. Study-wide points: The study detected some responding clones in pre-infection memory, suggesting cross-reactive memory joined.

UMIs and sample barcodes were carried by the TCR alpha and TCR beta cDNA libraries that 5'RACE produced using constant-segment primers. TCRdb used MiXCR to reprocess the 5' RACE reads, holding one entry per CDR3 protein. This table holds 280,000 or so distinct CDR3 sequences, roughly 18% found once. The V and J genes are TRBV7-9 and TRBJ1-2; D gene uncertain. Source material: PBMCs or a T cell subset sorted from them (not recorded which). This sequence was found in a man between 18 and 29 years old who had mild COVID-19 (a few samples of this study predate the infection). Cell type and time point are not known. The CDR3 loop is CASSEPERNYGYTF. The CDR3 DNA is TGTGCCAGCAGCGAGCCAGAACGTAACTATGGCTACACCTTC.